The 28 T cell receptor beta chains reported below all come from one sample, sequenced in a study of T-cell reconstitution after alpha-beta-depleted transplantation in children. Researchers prepared the TCRbeta library using unique molecular identifiers, the study reports. TCRdb re-derived calls from the PCR reads in MiXCR, one entry per CDR3 protein. The data contain about 58,000 distinct CDR3 sequences, 44% of them singletons. The starting material was PBMCs, mostly from graft donor cells, obtained 360 days after TCRalphabeta/CD19-depleted stem cell transplant. Receptors originate from a male patient aged 10-17 years who had a stem cell transplant for acute lymphoblastic leukemia, so the T cells may come from the graft donor.

The chain is built from TRBV29-1 and TRBJ1-1; D is possibly TRBD1 (6 bases). The CDR3 is made up of 10 amino acids. The ends were cut back, 6 bases at V and 4 bases at J, with 6 bases in the middle. Germline CDR1 and CDR2: SQVTM and ANQGSEA. The CDR3: CSVRGTEAFF. CDR3 DNA sequence: TGCAGCGTCAGGGGCACTGAAGCTTTCTTT.

This chain joins TRBV7-3 and TRBJ2-2; 9 bases match TRBD1. The CDR3 has 15 residues. V was clipped by 5 bases and J by 5 bases; unmatched bases: 6. Germline CDR1 SGHTA, CDR2 FQGTGA. The CDR3 reads CASSLDRGYTGELFF. CDR3 nucleotides: TGTGCCAGCAGCCTCGACAGGGGGTATACCGGGGAGCTGTTTTTT.

This clonotype was observed a handful of times. The rearrangement links TRBV7-2 to TRBJ1-3; D remains unclear. V dropped 4 bases and J dropped 0 bases, with 10 bases sitting between them. This CDR3 comprises 15 residues. Germline V CDR1 and CDR2: SGHTA, FQGNSA. CDR3 in amino acids: CASSSGLASGNTIYF. In DNA, the CDR3 is TGTGCCAGCAGCTCCGGGCTAGCCTCTGGAAACACCATATATTTT.

V gene TRBV12-3 or TRBV12-4 combines with J gene TRBJ2-3; maybe TRBD2 (7 bases). The CDR3 is made up of 15 amino acids. Trimming stripped 3 bases from V and 4 bases from J, with 14 bases between. DNA for the CDR3: TGTGCCAGCAGTTTCTCGGGGGGCAAGGCAGATACGCAGTATTTT. Its protein product is CASSFSGGKADTQYF.

This chain joins TRBV7-3 and TRBJ2-3, with 11 nucleotides matching TRBD2. J gave up 1 base and V 2 bases, and 2 bases lay outside the gene matches. The CDR3 length is 16 residues. Germline-derived CDR1 and CDR2 are SGHTA and FQGTGA. The CDR3 reads CASSLLAGGGTDTQYF. The CDR3 DNA sequence: TGTGCCAGCAGCTTACTAGCGGGGGGTGGCACAGATACGCAGTATTTT.

In its sample, this clonotype was seen many times. The genes are TRBV12-3 or TRBV12-4 and TRBJ2-5, with TRBD2 identical over 8 bases. The length of the CDR3 is 14 residues. J was trimmed by 3 bases and V by 4 bases; bases with no gene match: 4. CDR3 sequence (DNA): TGTGCCAGCAGTTCCGGGGGGGGTAAAGAGACCCAGTACTTC. The encoded protein is CASSSGGGKETQYF.

DNA for the CDR3: TGTGCCAGCAGCCAAGGGGGGGGGGCAGAGACCCAGTACTTC. It translates to CASSQGGGAETQYF. This chain links TRBV3-1 with TRBJ2-5, with D possibly matching TRBD2 (7 bases). CDR1 is LGHDT and CDR2 is YNNKEL in the germline V gene (reference sequence). V dropped 1 base and J dropped 4 bases, with 10 bases sitting between them. The CDR3 covers 14 residues.

The genes are TRBV9 and TRBJ1-1; possibly TRBD1 for D (6 bases). V dropped 4 bases and J dropped 8 bases, with 15 bases sitting between them. The CDR3 consists of 13 residues. Per the germline V gene, CDR1 is SGDLS and CDR2 is YYNGEE. DNA of the CDR3: TGTGCCAGCAGCCCAGTAGTGACAGGCGAAGCTTTCTTT. Protein product: CASSPVVTGEAFF.

The sample holds a few counts of this clonotype. The rearrangement joins TRBV29-1 to TRBJ2-1; TRBD1 aligns across 7 bases. Germline CDR1 and CDR2: SQVTM and ANQGSEA. Trimming removed 4 bases from V and 4 bases from J; junction bases left unmatched: 4. The CDR3 has 13 residues. CDR3 protein: CSVARDSYNEQFF. The DNA of the CDR3 is TGCAGCGTTGCAAGGGACAGTTACAATGAGCAGTTCTTC.

This clonotype was detected once. The CDR3 DNA sequence: TGTGCCAGCACCCTTCGGACAGGGAGGAATCAGCCCCAGCATTTT. Translating it yields CASTLRTGRNQPQHF. The V and J genes are TRBV28 and TRBJ1-5; 8 nucleotides line up with TRBD1. The CDR3 runs 15 residues. Germline assignment: CDR1 MDHEN and CDR2 SYDVKM. V lost 7 bases to trimming and J lost 4 bases; unmatched junction nucleotides: 9. Drawing the rest from reference TRBV28 and TRBJ1-5, the complete variable domain is DVKVTQSSRYLVKRTGEKVFLECVQDMDHENMFWYRQDPGLGLRLIYFSYDVKMKEKGDIPEGYSVSREKKERFSLILESASTNQTSMYLCASTLRTGRNQPQHFGDGTRLSIL.

This clonotype was picked up a small number of times. The V gene is TRBV28, the J gene TRBJ2-4; no firm D call. The CDR3 sequence is 13 residues long. The V end was cut by 6 bases, the J end by 4 bases, with 10 bases between. Germline CDR1 and CDR2: MDHEN and SYDVKM. The CDR3 reads CASRVPQKNIQYF. The CDR3 region has the DNA TGTGCCAGCAGGGTCCCACAAAAAAACATTCAGTACTTC.

J is TRBJ1-1 and V is TRBV5-6; D possibly corresponds to TRBD1 (6 bases). V shed 4 bases and J shed 11 bases, with 18 bases lying between them. The CDR3 loop spans 13 amino acids. The germline gives CDR1 SGHDT, CDR2 YYEEEE. The CDR3 is CASSEMGGGEAFF. CDR3 in DNA: TGTGCCAGCAGCGAAATGGGGGGGGGCGAGGCTTTCTTT.

This clonotype turned up a few times. The chain employs TRBV7-3 and TRBJ2-2; TRBD2 matches 12 bases. V lost 11 bases to trimming and J lost 6 bases; unmatched junction nucleotides: 7. The CDR3 length is 14 residues. In germline, CDR1 is SGHTA, CDR2 FQGTGA. The CDR3 DNA is TGTGCCTCGCGACTAGCGGGAGTCGCCGGGGAGCTGTTTTTT. Translated, it gives CASRLAGVAGELFF.

There are a few counts of this clonotype. This rearrangement joins TRBV12-3 or TRBV12-4 to TRBJ2-5; D might be TRBD2 (5 bases). This CDR3 has 14 amino acids. Trimming pared 1 base from V and 4 bases from J, leaving 10 bases between. The CDR3 region has the DNA TGTGCCAGCAGTTTAGGCGTGGGGAGAGAGACCCAGTACTTC. This encodes CASSLGVGRETQYF.

This clonotype showed up just a few times. V usage is TRBV12-3 or TRBV12-4 and J usage is TRBJ2-7; D is perhaps TRBD1 (5 bases). The CDR3 extends over 15 amino acids. Trimming pared 5 bases from V and 2 bases from J, leaving 16 bases between. The CDR3 sequence: CASSPVGRATYEQYF. The CDR3, as DNA: TGTGCCAGCAGTCCCGTGGGCAGGGCCACCTACGAGCAGTACTTC.

This clonotype appeared a few times. V usage is TRBV20-1 and J usage is TRBJ2-1; 8 bases agree with TRBD2. The length of the CDR3 is 16 residues. V lost 0 bases, J lost 9 bases, and 13 bases stayed unmatched. Germline CDR1 reads DFQATT; CDR2 reads SNEGSKA (reference sequence). The CDR3 here is CSARDTASGGWVEQFF. The CDR3 region has the DNA TGCAGTGCTAGAGATACCGCGTCGGGGGGGTGGGTTGAGCAGTTCTTC.

The genes are TRBV5-1 and TRBJ2-1; D gene ambiguous. Between the trimmed V and J ends, which lost 0 bases and 0 bases, there was a span of 4 bases. From germline, CDR1 is SGHRS and CDR2 YFSETQ. This CDR3 has 14 amino acids. This CDR3 is CASSLAASYNEQFF. DNA of the CDR3: TGCGCCAGCAGCTTGGCGGCCTCCTACAATGAGCAGTTCTTC. Complete variable domain (other parts from reference TRBV5-1 and TRBJ2-1): KAGVTQTPRYLIKTRGQQVTLSCSPISGHRSVSWYQQTPGQGLQFLFEYFSETQRNKGNFPGRFSGRQFSNSRSEMNVSTLELGDSALYLCASSLAASYNEQFFGPGTRLTVL.

CDR3 in DNA: TGTGCCAGCAGTTACTACAGGGTTCCTGGGCGGATTCAGCCCCAGCATTTT. Translating gives CASSYYRVPGRIQPQHF. The chain joins TRBV6-2 or TRBV6-3 to TRBJ1-5; D possibly corresponds to TRBD1 (6 bases). This CDR3 spans 17 amino acids. CDR1 is MNHEY, CDR2 SVGEGT, per germline. V was trimmed by 1 base and J by 6 bases, leaving 19 bases between them.

This clonotype was found a few times. The rearrangement links TRBV9 to TRBJ2-5, with TRBD2 matching over 10 bases. Germline CDR1 reads SGDLS; CDR2 reads YYNGEE. J was trimmed by 3 bases and V by 3 bases; bases with no gene match: 14. This CDR3 spans 18 amino acids. CDR3 coding DNA: TGTGCCAGCAGCGCTACGTCTATTGGGACTAGCGCCGAAGAGACCCAGTACTTC. Encoded protein: CASSATSIGTSAEETQYF.

V and J are TRBV27 and TRBJ2-3, with D possibly matching TRBD1 (5 bases). V gave up 1 base and J gave up 5 bases, with 16 bases separating them. Germline V gene data show CDR1 as MNHEY and CDR2 as SMNVEV (reference sequence). This CDR3 comprises 16 residues. The CDR3 here is CASSLLGVAAVDTQYF. CDR3 in DNA: TGTGCCAGCAGTTTATTAGGGGTAGCAGCTGTAGATACGCAGTATTTT.

V is TRBV20-1 and J is TRBJ2-5; D could derive from TRBD1 or TRBD2 (5 bases each). The CDR3 has 14 amino acids. V dropped 6 bases and J dropped 5 bases, with 19 bases sitting between them. CDR1 is DFQATT and CDR2 is SNEGSKA in the germline V gene (reference sequence). The CDR3: CSADTFWGGETQYF. For the CDR3, the DNA is TGCAGTGCCGACACGTTTTGGGGCGGGGAGACCCAGTACTTC.

This clonotype was detected only a few times. This rearrangement joins TRBV5-1 to TRBJ2-1, with 8 positions matching TRBD2. This CDR3 comprises 15 residues. Germline assignment: CDR1 SGHRS and CDR2 YFSETQ. Trimming cost V 2 bases and J 2 bases; bases outside gene matches: 3. CDR3 sequence reads: CASSLGLAPYNEQFF. CDR3 nucleotide sequence: TGCGCCAGCAGCTTAGGACTAGCCCCCTACAATGAGCAGTTCTTC.

The chain employs TRBV21-1 and TRBJ2-7; the table gives TRBD1 as D, unverified against the DNA. TRBV21-1 is a recognized pseudogene. This CDR3 is built from 16 residues. The CDR3 region is CASSKGRGGSLREQYF. CDR3 coding DNA: TGTGCCAGCAGCAAAGGAAGAGGGGGAAGTCTGCGTGAGCAGTACTTC.

This clonotype was seen more than once but under ten times. The chain combines TRBV12-3 or TRBV12-4 with TRBJ2-1, with D perhaps matching TRBD1 (5 bases). The V gene lost 5 bases and the J gene lost 3 bases, with 14 bases spanning the gap. The CDR3 is 15 residues long. CDR3 nucleotides: TGTGCCAGCAGTATTGCATCGACAGTCTACAATGAGCAGTTCTTC. It translates to CASSIASTVYNEQFF.

V gene TRBV27 combines with J gene TRBJ2-3, with D possibly being TRBD2 (6 bases). Germline CDR1 MNHEY, CDR2 SMNVEV (reference sequence). This CDR3 is 15 amino acids long. V shed 3 bases and J shed 6 bases, with 16 bases lying between them. CDR3 loop: CASSLGGVGLDTQYF. CDR3 in DNA: TGTGCCAGCAGTTTGGGAGGTGTAGGGCTTGATACGCAGTATTTT.

This chain uses TRBV29-1 with TRBJ1-1; possibly TRBD1 for D (6 bases). CDR3 length: 15 residues. CDR1 SQVTM and CDR2 ANQGSEA come from the germline V gene. V lost 0 bases to trimming and J lost 2 bases, with 13 bases between them. In DNA form, the CDR3 reads TGCAGCGTTGAAGATCCGAGGGGGACTAACACTGAAGCTTTCTTT. Translation: CSVEDPRGTNTEAFF.

The chain is built from TRBV27 and TRBJ1-4; perhaps TRBD1 as D (6 bases). Germline values: CDR1 MNHEY, CDR2 SMNVEV (reference sequence). Trimming pared 5 bases from V and 4 bases from J, leaving 17 bases between. The CDR3 length is 16 residues. In DNA form, the CDR3 reads TGTGCCAGCAGTCCTCGCGGGGGGCTCTTTAATGAAAAACTGTTTTTT. It translates to CASSPRGGLFNEKLFF. Looking up the rest from reference TRBV27 and TRBJ1-4 gives the full variable domain: EAQVTQNPRYLITVTGKKLTVTCSQNMNHEYMSWYRQDPGLGLRQIYYSMNVEVTDKGDVPEGYKVSRKEKRNFPLILESPSPNQTSLYFCASSPRGGLFNEKLFFGSGTQLSVL.

V usage is TRBV7-2 and J usage is TRBJ1-1; D gene ambiguous. CDR1 and CDR2 from the germline V gene are SGHTA and FQGNSA. V was clipped by 2 bases and J by 7 bases, with 8 bases between them. The CDR3 contains 12 residues. The CDR3 nucleotides read TGTGCCAGCAGCTTAACAGAGATTGAAGCTTTCTTT. This translates into CASSLTEIEAFF.